The 28 T cell receptor beta chains below were found in one sample sequenced in a study of Graves' ophthalmopathy and Graves' hyperthyroidism. RNA transcripts served as template for amplifying TCR beta CDR3 sequences. Second-round multiplex PCR followed a first-round RT-PCR using HTBI primers. Each CDR3 protein gets one entry after TCRdb re-called the multiplex PCR reads with MiXCR. The sample has roughly 410,000 distinct CDR3 sequences; 15% are singletons. Sequenced sample: peripheral blood. Every receptor here comes from a woman aged 18-29 years with stable Graves' hyperthyroidism.

This clonotype was seen repeatedly, ten times or more. The chain combines TRBV12-3 or TRBV12-4 with TRBJ2-7; TRBD2 matches at 7 bases. This CDR3 has 15 amino acids. After removal of 7 bases from V and 5 bases from J, the junction contained 14 bases not matched to a gene. This CDR3 reads CASTAREGKTHEQYF. Written as DNA, the CDR3 is TGTGCCAGCACCGCAAGGGAGGGAAAGACACACGAGCAGTACTTC.

This clonotype was recorded at least ten times. The V call is TRBV20-1, the J call TRBJ1-6; 11 bases are a match to TRBD1. This CDR3 contains 13 residues. V lost 4 bases to trimming and J lost 9 bases; unmatched junction nucleotides: 2. Per germline, CDR1 DFQATT and CDR2 SNEGSKA (reference sequence). CDR3 sequence: CSAKGQGVSPLHF. In DNA, the CDR3 is TGCAGTGCTAAGGGACAGGGGGTTTCACCCCTCCACTTT.

In its sample, this clonotype was seen a few times. The chain joins TRBV20-1 to TRBJ1-1; 8 bases are shared with TRBD1. The germline CDR1 and CDR2 sequences are DFQATT and SNEGSKA (reference sequence). The trim removed 0 bases at V and 0 bases at J, leaving 12 bases unmatched. This CDR3 comprises 18 residues. The CDR3 sequence: CSARDRTGFYRMNTEAFF. The DNA for the CDR3 is TGCAGTGCTAGAGATCGGACAGGGTTTTATAGAATGAACACTGAAGCTTTCTTT.

This clonotype was observed many times. The V and J genes are TRBV29-1 and TRBJ1-1; unclear D gene. The V and J ends lost 4 bases and 5 bases respectively, with 14 bases between them. Germline V gene lookup returns CDR1 SQVTM and CDR2 ANQGSEA. This CDR3 spans 13 amino acids. CDR3 in amino acids: CSVGTSFKTEAFF. CDR3 nucleotides: TGCAGCGTTGGTACCAGTTTTAAAACTGAAGCTTTCTTT. Variable domain in full (rest from reference TRBV29-1 and TRBJ1-1): SAVISQKPSRDICQRGTSLTIQCQVDSQVTMMFWYRQQPGQSLTLIATANQGSEATYESGFVIDKFPISRPNLTFSTLTVSNMSPEDSSIYLCSVGTSFKTEAFFGQGTRLTVV.

This clonotype showed up many times. The chain combines TRBV20-1 with TRBJ1-1, with 9 bases identical to TRBD1. In germline, CDR1 is DFQATT, CDR2 SNEGSKA (reference sequence). After removal of 7 bases from V and 4 bases from J, the junction contained 7 bases not matched to a gene. The CDR3 has 13 residues. The CDR3 sequence: CSVPNRGLTEAFF. CDR3 DNA: TGCAGTGTCCCAAACAGGGGGCTCACTGAAGCTTTCTTT.

As concerns this clonotype: This could be a read error, since a much larger clone is one nucleotide away. The chain employs TRBV24-1 and TRBJ2-2; D is undetermined. The V gene lost 2 bases and the J gene lost 5 bases, with 2 bases spanning the gap. The CDR3 has 12 residues. CDR1 is KGHDR and CDR2 is SFDVKD in the germline V gene. The CDR3: CATSDSTGELFF. CDR3 sequence (DNA): TGTGCCACCAGTGATTCAACCGGGGAGCTGTTTTTT.

Many counts were recorded for this clonotype. The chain carries TRBV5-6 and TRBJ1-2, with D unclear. This CDR3 region has 15 residues. CDR1 is SGHDT and CDR2 is YYEEEE in the germline V gene. V shed 2 bases and J shed 6 bases, with 17 bases lying between them. CDR3 amino acids: CASSFRPGNRNGYTF. The CDR3 DNA reads as TGTGCCAGCAGCTTTCGACCCGGGAATCGGAATGGCTACACCTTC.

This clonotype has ten or more counts. The genes are TRBV29-1 and TRBJ2-7; D might be TRBD1 or TRBD2, each matching 5 bases. This CDR3 is 12 amino acids long. V lost 2 bases, J lost 3 bases, and 8 bases lay in between. Germline assignment: CDR1 SQVTM and CDR2 ANQGSEA. The CDR3 DNA is TGCAGCGTTGAAAGGGACGGCTACGAGCAGTACTTC. Translated, it gives CSVERDGYEQYF.

This clonotype was found a few times. Germline is not matched at one junction end, which may reflect a read error. The chain couples TRBV6-1 to TRBJ1-6; no definite D call. The CDR3 loop spans 8 amino acids. Germline V lookup: CDR1 MNHNS, CDR2 SASEGT. DNA for the CDR3: TGTGCCAGCAGTGAAGCTCCCTGG. Its protein is CASSEAPW.

This clonotype was recorded many times. The rearrangement uses TRBV6-2 or TRBV6-3 and TRBJ1-2; D is unresolved. Germline CDR1 and CDR2: MNHEY and SVGEGT. The CDR3 covers 13 residues. Between the trimmed V and J ends, which lost 4 bases and 2 bases, there was a span of 8 bases. The CDR3 DNA is TGTGCCAGCAGTTCTGGGTCGAACTATGGCTACACCTTC. Its protein product is CASSSGSNYGYTF.

Ten or more counts support this clonotype. The rearrangement joins TRBV6-1 to TRBJ1-1; D remains unclear. The ends were cut back, 4 bases at V and 0 bases at J, with 15 bases in the middle. This CDR3 has 16 amino acids. The germline V gene has CDR1 MNHNS and CDR2 SASEGT. The CDR3 coding sequence is TGTGCCAGCAGTGTACACCGCGGGCGGATGAACACTGAAGCTTTCTTT. Protein sequence: CASSVHRGRMNTEAFF.

This clonotype was observed many times. The chain recombines TRBV12-3 or TRBV12-4 with TRBJ1-5; perhaps TRBD1 as D (5 bases). V lost 5 bases to trimming and J lost 5 bases, with 16 bases between them. The CDR3 is made up of 15 amino acids. This CDR3 is CASSPGGGLDQPQHF. The CDR3, as DNA: TGTGCCAGCAGTCCCGGGGGAGGGTTAGATCAGCCCCAGCATTTT.

The sample holds many counts of this clonotype. The chain is built from TRBV6-1 and TRBJ1-5; D may be TRBD1 (6 bases). The CDR3 contains 15 residues. Trimming stripped 4 bases from V and 4 bases from J, with 14 bases between. Germline assignment: CDR1 MNHNS and CDR2 SASEGT. The CDR3 DNA is TGTGCCAGCAGTGGGGTCCCGGGACAAAATCAGCCCCAGCATTTT. This sequence encodes CASSGVPGQNQPQHF.

This clonotype was counted at least ten times. The V gene is TRBV25-1, the J gene TRBJ1-1, with D possibly being TRBD1 (5 bases). V was cut by 4 bases and J by 7 bases, with 22 bases left in between. There are 16 residues in the CDR3. Germline V gene lookup returns CDR1 MGHDK and CDR2 SYGVNS. CDR3 residues: CASSAPAQGGLGEAFF. The CDR3 DNA reads TGTGCCAGCAGTGCCCCGGCGCAGGGAGGGCTCGGTGAAGCTTTCTTT.

This clonotype was seen at least ten times. The genes are TRBV4-1 and TRBJ1-5; D remains unclear. CDR3 length: 16 amino acids. V dropped 0 bases and J dropped 2 bases, with 11 bases sitting between them. The germline CDR1 and CDR2 sequences are MGHRA and YSYEKL. CDR3 sequence: CASSQEGGSGNQPQHF. The CDR3 region has the DNA TGCGCCAGCAGCCAAGAAGGCGGGAGTGGCAATCAGCCCCAGCATTTT.

This clonotype was observed many times. This chain joins TRBV29-1 and TRBJ1-1; the D is unclear. Trimming shortened V by 0 bases and J by 6 bases, and 8 bases separated the two germline ends. CDR1 and CDR2 from the germline V gene are SQVTM and ANQGSEA. The CDR3 is made up of 12 amino acids. The DNA for the CDR3 is TGCAGCGTTGAAGAGGGGAAGGCTGAAGCTTTCTTT. Translating gives CSVEEGKAEAFF.

In regard to this clonotype: This may be a read error: a much more frequent sequence differs by one nucleotide. The genes are TRBV2 and TRBJ2-7; D unresolved. Germline loops: CDR1 SNHLY, CDR2 FYNNEI. The CDR3 sequence is 12 residues long. The V and J ends lost 11 bases and 6 bases respectively, with 17 bases between them. The CDR3 DNA reads as TGTGCCTCCGGGCTAAGCTCATCCGAGCAGTACTTC. Translation gives CASGLSSSEQYF.

This clonotype was counted at least ten times. The chain is built from TRBV28 and TRBJ2-5; 9 bases are shared with TRBD1. Germline V lookup: CDR1 MDHEN, CDR2 SYDVKM. The junction had 5 bases not matched to a gene; V was cut back by 7 bases and J by 5 bases. The CDR3 covers 13 residues. The chain's CDR3 is CASTGTGRETQYF. The CDR3 DNA sequence: TGTGCCAGCACCGGGACAGGGAGGGAGACCCAGTACTTC.

Only one count was recorded for this clonotype. The CDR3 here is CASTTAVWEQYF. DNA of the CDR3: TGTGCCAGCACAACGGCAGTTTGGGAGCAGTACTTC. V usage is TRBV6-1 and J usage is TRBJ2-7, with D unclear. V was pared by 7 bases and J by 7 bases, with 14 bases between. The CDR3 consists of 12 residues. Germline-derived CDR1 and CDR2 are MNHNS and SASEGT.

J is TRBJ2-5 and V is TRBV20-1; possibly TRBD1 for D (5 bases). V shed 1 base and J shed 3 bases, with 15 bases lying between them. CDR1 DFQATT and CDR2 SNEGSKA come from the germline V gene (reference sequence). This CDR3 region has 15 residues. The DNA of the CDR3 is TGCAGTGCTAGAGTAGGTGTGGGGCAAAAAGAGACCCAGTACTTC. Amino acids: CSARVGVGQKETQYF.

This clonotype was recorded many times. The J gene is TRBJ1-2, the V gene TRBV6-5; D may be TRBD1 (6 bases). In germline, CDR1 is MNHEY, CDR2 SVGAGI. Trimming stripped 9 bases from V and 7 bases from J, with 18 bases between. The CDR3 contains 13 residues. The CDR3 region has the DNA TGTGCCAGTTTACCTCCACAGGGCCCTGGCTACACCTTC. Translated, it gives CASLPPQGPGYTF.

As regards this clonotype: A much larger clonotype is one base distant, so this may be a read error. Lacking the conserved final phenylalanine or tryptophan, this CDR3 likely reflects a read error. The chain couples TRBV19 to TRBJ1-1; possibly TRBD1 for D (6 bases). The germline gives CDR1 LNHDA, CDR2 SQIVND (reference sequence). This CDR3 comprises 15 residues. The ends were cut back, 5 bases at V and 5 bases at J, with 18 bases in the middle. In DNA, the CDR3 is TGTGCCAGTAGTCCCCCGACAGGTGCGTGGACTGAAGCTTTCTAT. Encoded protein: CASSPPTGAWTEAFY.

This clonotype has a count of ten or more. V usage is TRBV7-9 and J usage is TRBJ2-7; D ambiguous. This CDR3 spans 14 amino acids. The V gene lost 5 bases and the J gene lost 4 bases, with 15 bases spanning the gap. Germline values: CDR1 SEHNR, CDR2 FQNEAQ (reference sequence). The CDR3 reads CASSLDRTEYEQYF. For the CDR3, the DNA is TGTGCCAGCAGCCTCGACCGAACTGAATACGAGCAGTACTTC.

Turning to this clonotype: Since a much larger clone is just one base distant, this may be a read error. The CDR3 loop reads CASSPPVAGDTQYF. The CDR3, as DNA: TGTGCCAGCTCACCACCGGTGGCGGGAGATACCCAGTACTTC. The rearrangement links TRBV18 to TRBJ2-5, with 7 nucleotides matching TRBD2. V was pared by 0 bases and J by 8 bases, with 6 bases of the junction left unmatched. The CDR3 has 14 amino acids. Germline V gene data show CDR1 as KGHSH and CDR2 as LQKENI.

This clonotype showed up many times. V is TRBV6-1 and J is TRBJ1-2; D not resolved. Germline V gene lookup returns CDR1 MNHNS and CDR2 SASEGT. The CDR3 contains 13 residues. V lost 5 bases to trimming and J lost 6 bases, with 13 bases between them. CDR3 nucleotide sequence: TGTGCCAGCAGTCCACCCTCCAAGAATGGCTACACCTTC. As protein: CASSPPSKNGYTF.

This clonotype was seen repeatedly, ten times or more. V and J are TRBV12-3 or TRBV12-4 and TRBJ2-7; D gene uncertain. The CDR3 covers 12 residues. Deletions cut 3 bases from V and 5 bases from J, with 8 bases between. CDR3 amino acids: CASSFKIHEQYF. The CDR3 bases are TGTGCCAGCAGTTTCAAAATTCACGAGCAGTACTTC.

This clonotype has a count of ten or more. The genes are TRBV27 and TRBJ1-2, with D tentatively TRBD1 (6 bases). Trimming took off 4 bases at V and 5 bases at J, with 17 bases between the two ends. This CDR3 region has 15 residues. Germline V gene sequence: CDR1 MNHEY, CDR2 SMNVEV (reference sequence). Here the CDR3 reads CASSYAGGGKYGYTF. As DNA, the CDR3 is TGTGCCAGCAGTTACGCGGGAGGGGGAAAATATGGCTACACCTTC.

This clonotype showed up many times. The chain is built from TRBV18 and TRBJ1-2; TRBD1 might be the D (5 bases). Germline-derived CDR1 and CDR2 are KGHSH and LQKENI. The CDR3 covers 15 residues. Between the trimmed V and J ends, which lost 3 bases and 2 bases, there was a span of 13 bases. CDR3 nucleotides: TGTGCCAGCTCACCTTCCGGGACGCTAAACTATGGCTACACCTTC. Translated: CASSPSGTLNYGYTF.